Only a few counts were recorded for the clone carrying this T cell receptor beta chain. TCRdb reprocessed the 5' RACE reads with MiXCR, giving one entry per CDR3 protein. The table lists roughly 720,000 distinct CDR3 sequences, 15% to 20% of them singletons. This CDR3 has 12 amino acids. Trimming removed 0 bases at V and 7 bases at J, with 9 bases between. The germline CDR1 and CDR2 sequences are GTSNPN and SVGIG (reference sequence). These data belong to a study of identical twins. In addition, the sample was reused for a study of T cells expressing NK-cell markers. Turning to that study: Once again these clonotypes came out on top in the CD3+CD56-NKG2C+ fraction of several donors.

This chain links TRBV30 with TRBJ2-5; unclear D gene. The receptor was derived from a woman between 18 and 29 years old in good health. Sequenced material: PBMCs. CDR3 in DNA: TGTGCCTGGAGTGTACCTTTTGGGACCCAGTACTTC. Its translation is CAWSVPFGTQYF.